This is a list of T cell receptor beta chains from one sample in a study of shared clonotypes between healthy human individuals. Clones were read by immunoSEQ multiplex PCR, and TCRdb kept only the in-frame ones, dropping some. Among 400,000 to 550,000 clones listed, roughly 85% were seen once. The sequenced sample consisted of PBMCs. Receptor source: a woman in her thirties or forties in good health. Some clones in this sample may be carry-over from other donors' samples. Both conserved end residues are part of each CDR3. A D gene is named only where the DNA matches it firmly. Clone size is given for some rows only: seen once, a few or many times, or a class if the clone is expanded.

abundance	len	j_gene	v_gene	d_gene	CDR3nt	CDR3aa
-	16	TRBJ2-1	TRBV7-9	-	TGTGCCAGCAGCTTAGATGGGGGAAGGTCCTACAATGAGCAGTTCTTC	CASSLDGGRSYNEQFF
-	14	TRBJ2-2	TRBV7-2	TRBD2	TGTGCCAGCAGCCCCGCGGGAGAAGCCGGGGAGCTGTTTTTT	CASSPAGEAGELFF
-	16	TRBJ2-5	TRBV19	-	TGTGCCAGTAGTGCCCATTTGGGGGGCGGACAAGAGACCCAGTACTTC	CASSAHLGGGQETQYF
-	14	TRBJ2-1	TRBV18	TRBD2	TGTGCCAGCCGCCCTAGCGGGAGATTATCTGAGCAGTTCTTC	CASRPSGRLSEQFF
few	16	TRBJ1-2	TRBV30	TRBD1	TGTGCCTGGAGTGCCAACCCACAGGGGATTCACTATGGCTACACCTTC	CAWSANPQGIHYGYTF
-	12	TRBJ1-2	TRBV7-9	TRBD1	TGTGCCAGCAGCCCGACAGGGGATGGCTACACCTTC	CASSPTGDGYTF
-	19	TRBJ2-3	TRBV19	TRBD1	TGTGCCAGTAGTATAGGTGGACAGGGACTCCTTCCTATCTCAGATACGCAGTATTTT	CASSIGGQGLLPISDTQYF
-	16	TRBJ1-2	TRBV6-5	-	TGTGCCAGCAGTTACCTCCTTACAGGAACTAACTATGGCTACACCTTC	CASSYLLTGTNYGYTF
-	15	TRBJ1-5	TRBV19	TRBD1	TGTGCCAGTAGTATCAAGGGGGCGTTCAATCAGCCCCAGCATTTT	CASSIKGAFNQPQHF
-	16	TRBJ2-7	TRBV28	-	TGTGCCAGCAGTTTAAAGGGACACCTGGGAGGGGTCGAGCAGTACTTC	CASSLKGHLGGVEQYF
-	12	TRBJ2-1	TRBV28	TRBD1	TGTGCCAGCAGTTTTTTAGGGACAGGGAGGTTCTTC	CASSFLGTGRFF
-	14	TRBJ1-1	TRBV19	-	TGTGCCAGTAGTATTGGGCAGGACAACACTGAAGCTTTCTTT	CASSIGQDNTEAFF
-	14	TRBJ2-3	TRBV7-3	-	TGTGCCAGCAGCTTAGGCTTGAGCACAGATACGCAGTATTTT	CASSLGLSTDTQYF
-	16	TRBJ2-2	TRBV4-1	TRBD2	TGCGCCAGCAGCCAAGAGTTTGGGACTAGCGCCGGGGAGCTGTTTTTT	CASSQEFGTSAGELFF
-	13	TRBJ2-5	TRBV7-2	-	TGTGCCAGCAGCTTAACTCGGGCGGAGACCCAGTACTTC	CASSLTRAETQYF
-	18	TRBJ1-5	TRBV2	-	TGTGCCAGCAGTGTTTTTTCGCTGGTTTGGGTATCTGGTCAGCCCCAGCATTTT	CASSVFSLVWVSGQPQHF
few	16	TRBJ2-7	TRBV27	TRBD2	TGTGCCAGCAGCCCCCGGGAAGCGGGAGTGGGTTACGAGCAGTACTTC	CASSPREAGVGYEQYF
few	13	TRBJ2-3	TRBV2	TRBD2	TGTGCCAGCAGTGTGCGGGGGGAAGATACGCAGTATTTT	CASSVRGEDTQYF
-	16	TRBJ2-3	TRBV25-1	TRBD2	TGTGCCAGCAGTAGGGCTAGCGGGACCGGCACAGATACGCAGTATTTT	CASSRASGTGTDTQYF
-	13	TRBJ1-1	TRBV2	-	TGTGCCAGCAGGACACAGCCGAACACTGAAGCTTTCTTT	CASRTQPNTEAFF
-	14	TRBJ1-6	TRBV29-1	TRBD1	TGCAGCGCCAAAGGACAGGGCCAAGATTCACCCCTCCACTTT	CSAKGQGQDSPLHF
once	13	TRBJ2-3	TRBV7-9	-	TGTGCCAGCAGCTTTCAGGGAACAGATACGCAGTATTTT	CASSFQGTDTQYF
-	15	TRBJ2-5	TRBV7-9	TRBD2	TGTGCCAGCAGCTTGGCACTAGCGGGACAAGAGACCCAGTACTTC	CASSLALAGQETQYF